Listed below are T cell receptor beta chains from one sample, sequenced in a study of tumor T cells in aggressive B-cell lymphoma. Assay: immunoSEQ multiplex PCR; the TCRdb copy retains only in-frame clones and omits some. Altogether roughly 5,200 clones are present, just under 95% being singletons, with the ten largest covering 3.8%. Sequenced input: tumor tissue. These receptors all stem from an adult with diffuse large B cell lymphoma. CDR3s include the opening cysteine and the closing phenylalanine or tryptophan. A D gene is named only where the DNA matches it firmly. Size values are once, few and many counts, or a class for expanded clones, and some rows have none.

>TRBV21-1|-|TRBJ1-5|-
TGTGCCAGCAGCCCCCGCAGGGCTAATCAGCCCCAGCATTTT
CASSPRRANQPQHF
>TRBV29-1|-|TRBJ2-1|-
TGCAGCGTTGAACTAGACAATGAGCAGTTCTTC
CSVELDNEQFF
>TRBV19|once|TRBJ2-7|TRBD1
TGTGCCAGTAGTACAGCGGCAGGGGGCGCCGAGCAGTACTTC
CASSTAAGGAEQYF
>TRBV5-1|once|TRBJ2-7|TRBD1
TGCGCCAGCAGCTTGATCGGACAGGGGGTCGAGCAGTACTTC
CASSLIGQGVEQYF
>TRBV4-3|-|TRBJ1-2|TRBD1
TGCGCCAGCAGCCCGGGACAGTTCACAGGCTATGGCTACACCTTC
CASSPGQFTGYGYTF
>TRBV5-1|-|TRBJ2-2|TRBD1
TGCGCCGGGCGACAGGGGGAGACCGGGGAGCTGTTTTTT
CAGRQGETGELFF
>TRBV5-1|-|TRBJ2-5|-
TGCGCCAGCACTTATTTTGGGACACAAGAAGAGACCCAGTACTTC
CASTYFGTQEETQYF
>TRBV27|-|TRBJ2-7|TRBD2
TGTGCCAGCAGTTTGCAGAATAGCGGGCACCCCTACGAGCAGTACTTC
CASSLQNSGHPYEQYF
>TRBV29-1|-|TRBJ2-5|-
TGCAGCGTTCGACAGCAAGAGACCCAGTACTTC
CSVRQQETQYF
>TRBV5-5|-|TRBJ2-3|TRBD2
TGTGCCAGCGCAGTTTTAGCGGGCTCTAGCACAGATACGCAGTATTTT
CASAVLAGSSTDTQYF
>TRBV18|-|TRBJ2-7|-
TGTGCCAGCTCACCCAACTACGAGCAGTACTTC
CASSPNYEQYF
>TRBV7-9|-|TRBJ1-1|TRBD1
TGTGCCAGCAGCTTAGTACAGGGGCCGGCTGAAGCTTTCTTT
CASSLVQGPAEAFF
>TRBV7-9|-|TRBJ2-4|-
TGTGTCAGCAGCTCAATAGACCAGCGGGCCTTGCTATTC
CVSSSIDQRALLF
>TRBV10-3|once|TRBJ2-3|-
TGTGCCATCAGGGACTCCGGATCAACAGATACGCAGTATTTT
CAIRDSGSTDTQYF
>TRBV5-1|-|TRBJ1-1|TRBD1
TGCGCCAGCAGATATGACAGGGGGTATATGAACACTGAAGCTTTCTTT
CASRYDRGYMNTEAFF
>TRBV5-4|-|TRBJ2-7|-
TGTGCCAGCAGCTTGGAGCAAAACCCCTCCTACGAGCAGTACTTC
CASSLEQNPSYEQYF
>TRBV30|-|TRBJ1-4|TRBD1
TGTGCCTGGAGTAGGACAGGGGGCGAAAAACTGTTTTTT
CAWSRTGGEKLFF
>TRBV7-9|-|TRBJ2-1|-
TGTGCCAGCAGCATACAGGACAATGAGCAGTTCTTC
CASSIQDNEQFF
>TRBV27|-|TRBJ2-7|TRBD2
TGTGCCAGCGCCTCTCTCTGGCTAGCGGGCTCTGAGCAGTACTTC
CASASLWLAGSEQYF
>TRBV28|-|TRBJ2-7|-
TGTGCCAGCAGTTTAGGGCCATCCTACGAGCAGTACTTC
CASSLGPSYEQYF
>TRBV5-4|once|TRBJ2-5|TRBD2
TGTGCCAGCAGCTTGGTCAGTAGCGGTGGGGGGGGGACCCAGTACTTC
CASSLVSSGGGGTQYF
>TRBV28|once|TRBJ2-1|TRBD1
TGTGCCAGCAGTGCAACCAGGGGGCCTTTCTACAATGAGCAGTTCTTC
CASSATRGPFYNEQFF
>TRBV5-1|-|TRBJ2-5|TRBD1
TGCGCCAGCAGCTTAATTGGACAGGGGCAAGAGACCCAGTACTTC
CASSLIGQGQETQYF